This TCR beta chain originates from a study of long-term antiretroviral therapy in people with HIV. Overall study results and limits: ART adherence, viral resistance and therapy changes were undocumented. Whereas controls had wider CDR3 length ranges, HIV repertoires had narrower ones.

Trimming shortened V by 0 bases and J by 2 bases, and 8 bases separated the two germline ends. The CDR3 totals 14 residues. The germline CDR1 and CDR2 sequences are LNHNV and YYDKDF (reference sequence). Investigators performed immunoSEQ version v3.0 at survey level. The protocol was immunoSEQ multiplex PCR, while the TCRdb copy is restricted to in-frame clones and leaves out a portion. The table has tens of thousands of clones, about 96% seen once; the top ten hold 2.5% to 3.5%. Going into DNA extraction, samples held roughly 0.95-10 million cryopreserved PBMC. Note on this clone: The target antigen is unknown.

This chain uses TRBV15 with TRBJ2-7; possible D gene TRBD1, 5 bases. The sample here was unsorted PBMCs, taken 3.7 years after starting antiretroviral therapy. The sequence was collected from a woman in her fifties or sixties with HIV. The CDR3 DNA follows: TGTGCCACCAGCAGAGATTCAGGGCCCTACGAGCAGTACTTC. It specifies CATSRDSGPYEQYF.